This T cell receptor (beta chain) was sequenced for a study of T cell responses to AZD1222 COVID-19 vaccine. Study context: Doses given second, at about 4 or about 12 weeks, were pooled. Study conclusions and caveats: Repertoire sampling occurred only after the peak T cell response. Seropositive status at baseline applied to only 5 to 7 AZD1222 recipients.

TCRdb keeps only in-frame clones here, not all; method: immunoSEQ multiplex PCR. The data hold some 90,000 clones, with about 88% observed a single time. Concerning this clone: The antigen remains undetermined.

This CDR3 contains 15 residues. Germline V CDR1 and CDR2: MNHEY, SVGAGI. The V end lost 7 bases, the J end lost 0 bases, and 15 bases lay between the germline ends. The chain combines TRBV6-5 with TRBJ1-2; D remains unclear. Source: peripheral blood, taken on day 0 of AZD1222 vaccination. This receptor was identified in an adult in good health. Here the CDR3 reads CASTLSGVTNYGYTF. The CDR3 DNA follows: TGTGCCAGCACCCTGAGTGGTGTAACTAACTATGGCTACACCTTC.